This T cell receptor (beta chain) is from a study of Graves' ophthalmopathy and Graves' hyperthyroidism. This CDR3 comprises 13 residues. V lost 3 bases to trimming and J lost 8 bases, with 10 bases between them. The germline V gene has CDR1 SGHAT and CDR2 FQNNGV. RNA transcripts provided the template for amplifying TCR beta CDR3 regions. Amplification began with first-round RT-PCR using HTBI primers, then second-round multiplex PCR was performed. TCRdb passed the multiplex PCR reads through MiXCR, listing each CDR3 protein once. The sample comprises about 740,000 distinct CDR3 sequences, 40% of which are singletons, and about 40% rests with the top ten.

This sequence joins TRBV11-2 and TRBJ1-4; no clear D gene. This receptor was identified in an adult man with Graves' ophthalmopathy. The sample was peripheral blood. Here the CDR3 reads CASSLMGEEKLFF. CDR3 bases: TGTGCCAGCAGCTTGATGGGAGAGGAAAAACTGTTTTTT.